A selection of T cell receptor beta chains follows, all from one sample in a study of blood T cells in healthy people across ages. TCRdb reanalysed the 5' RACE reads using MiXCR and keeps one entry per CDR3 protein. Counted here are 600,000 to 900,000 distinct CDR3 sequences, more than 25% occurring once; the ten biggest clones make up less than 3.5%. The same sample was also studied in work on T cells of mothers and their children.

The sequenced sample was blood. These receptors were collected from a boy aged 10-17 years in good health. The CDR3 runs from the conserved cysteine through the conserved F or W. D genes are given only for firm matches. Size values are once, few and many counts, or a class for expanded clones, and some rows have none.

d_gene,j_gene,v_gene,abundance,CDR3aa,CDR3nt
.,TRBJ1-2,TRBV6-6,.,CASSREGSAWGYTF,TGTGCCAGCAGCCGAGAGGGGTCAGCTTGGGGCTACACCTTC
.,TRBJ2-2,TRBV4-2,.,CASSQDTFWGPYTGELFF,TGTGCCAGCAGCCAAGATACCTTTTGGGGACCCTACACCGGGGAGCTGTTTTTT
.,TRBJ2-5,TRBV5-6,few,CASSLIEDRFF,TGTGCCAGCAGCTTGATCGAGGATCGGTTCTTC
TRBD2,TRBJ2-1,TRBV3-1,.,CASRPGGGTYNEQFF,TGTGCCAGCAGGCCTGGGGGGGGGACTTACAATGAGCAGTTCTTC
TRBD1,TRBJ1-4,TRBV2,.,CASSVPRGSANEKLFF,TGTGCCAGCAGTGTGCCCAGGGGGTCGGCTAATGAAAAACTGTTTTTT
.,TRBJ1-2,TRBV24-1,.,CATSEGQNYGYTF,TGTGCCACCAGTGAAGGACAGAACTATGGCTACACCTTC
TRBD2,TRBJ2-1,TRBV5-5,few,CASSLAASGGPFLSREQFF,TGTGCCAGCAGCTTGGCAGCTAGCGGGGGCCCCTTTTTATCCCGGGAGCAGTTCTTC
.,TRBJ2-7,TRBV12-3/TRBV12-4,few,CASIITVYEQYF,TGTGCCAGCATTATCACAGTCTACGAGCAGTACTTC
TRBD2,TRBJ2-5,TRBV20-1,.,CSALAAAVETQYF,TGCAGTGCCCTAGCGGCGGCGGTGGAGACCCAGTACTTC
TRBD2,TRBJ2-5,TRBV24-1,few,CATSRTSGGAQETQYF,TGTGCCACCAGTCGCACTAGCGGGGGGGCGCAAGAGACCCAGTACTTC
TRBD2,TRBJ2-1,TRBV2,.,CASSAKLAGGYNEQFF,TGTGCCAGCAGTGCAAAACTAGCGGGAGGGTACAATGAGCAGTTCTTC
.,TRBJ2-5,TRBV3-1,.,CASSQAWQETQYF,TGTGCCAGCAGCCAAGCATGGCAAGAGACCCAGTACTTC
.,TRBJ1-2,TRBV29-1,.,CSAWGEANGYTF,TGCAGCGCATGGGGGGAAGCGAATGGCTACACCTTC
TRBD2,TRBJ2-1,TRBV7-9,.,CASSSLRRSSGQDNEQFF,TGTGCCAGCAGCTCCCTTAGGCGATCTAGCGGGCAAGACAATGAGCAGTTCTTC
TRBD2,TRBJ2-5,TRBV7-3,few,CASSLARLAGGQETQYF,TGTGCCAGCAGCCTCGCCCGGCTAGCGGGGGGGCAAGAGACCCAGTACTTC
TRBD2,TRBJ2-3,TRBV25-1,few,CASSDPRSSGRSTDTQYF,TGTGCCAGCAGTGACCCCCGGTCTAGCGGGAGGAGCACAGATACGCAGTATTTT
.,TRBJ2-5,TRBV12-3/TRBV12-4,.,CASSVYGTQYF,TGTGCCAGCAGTGTTTATGGGACCCAGTACTTC
.,TRBJ2-5,TRBV5-1,.,CASSLGDYRGMRETQYF,TGCGCCAGCAGCTTGGGGGATTACCGTGGGATGCGGGAGACCCAGTACTTC
.,TRBJ2-1,TRBV5-1,.,CASSLVGASSYNEQFF,TGCGCCAGCAGCTTGGTGGGGGCTAGCTCCTACAATGAGCAGTTCTTC
TRBD2,TRBJ2-5,TRBV4-2,.,CASSSIAGGREKTQYF,TGTGCCAGCAGCTCAATAGCGGGGGGGAGGGAGAAGACCCAGTACTTC
.,TRBJ2-1,TRBV24-1,.,CATSDSQFRSSYNEQFF,TGTGCCACCAGTGATTCCCAGTTCCGGAGCTCCTACAATGAGCAGTTCTTC
.,TRBJ2-7,TRBV2,.,CASSEDISSYEQYF,TGTGCCAGCAGTGAAGACATTTCCTCCTACGAGCAGTACTTC
TRBD2,TRBJ2-7,TRBV5-1,few,CASSFRLAGESSYEQYF,TGCGCCAGCAGCTTCCGACTAGCGGGTGAATCATCCTACGAGCAGTACTTC
.,TRBJ2-5,TRBV12-3/TRBV12-4,few,CASSLGGVPKSKETQYF,TGTGCCAGCAGTTTAGGAGGAGTACCCAAATCAAAAGAGACCCAGTACTTC
TRBD1,TRBJ2-7,TRBV28,few,CASSSGQGGSEQYF,TGTGCCAGCAGTTCCGGACAGGGAGGATCCGAGCAGTACTTC
TRBD1,TRBJ1-2,TRBV30,.,CAWSKDRENYGYTF,TGTGCCTGGAGTAAAGACAGGGAAAACTATGGCTACACCTTC
.,TRBJ1-2,TRBV5-1,few,CASSLVRDAKGYTF,TGCGCCAGCAGCTTGGTTAGAGACGCTAAGGGCTACACCTTC